This T cell receptor (beta chain) was recorded in a study of identifying expanded T cells in peripheral blood (dated by TCRdb to between 2018 and 2021). About the study as a whole: Four technical replicates, made by sequencing separate aliquots from the same pool of genomic DNA, were compared pairwise.

V loses 0 bases, J loses 12 bases, and the germline ends lie 14 bases apart. CDR1 is given as SQVTM and CDR2 as ANQGSEA, both from the germline V gene. From its cysteine to its phenylalanine, the CDR3 spans 12 amino acids. Only the CDR3 region is kept as DNA, spanning 36 bases read in frame from base 1. What the work shows at the level of the full study, not this receptor alone: Across all healthy-donor time intervals, the beta-binomial model significantly cut both the number of clones called differentially abundant and the false-positive rate. The binomial model flagged roughly 1.3 differentially abundant clones between technical replicates but around 15 over approximately 2 weeks and 18 to 20 over about four weeks. Across all healthy donors, variance in clone template counts between approximately 2-week samples was found to increase significantly with total template count. The authors expected biological variance in healthy repertoires might increase further over much longer intervals such as months to years.

On this clone: Its cognate antigen has yet to be identified. Base qualities are not at hand, and no much larger clone is one base apart.

TCRbeta CDR3 regions were profiled with the immunoSEQ Assay using bias-controlled multiplex PCR amplification of genomic DNA. The authors' analysis ran thus. To quantify the absolute abundance of each unique TCRbeta CDR3 region, the sequences were collapsed and filtered. Differential abundance was tested with two models: a binomial (Fisher-equivalent) model and a beta-binomial model that adds time-dependent variance fitted from healthy donors. Any clone with fewer than 5 combined templates was excluded, and a clone was called differentially abundant if its Benjamini-Hochberg FDR was below 0.01. Beta-binomial variance was modeled as a function of total template count across the two samples using the form v = (b*log(k)+a)^2. TCRdb retrieved this table from immuneACCESS and kept in-frame rearrangements only. Not all clones are present; in checked studies, unresolved V genes account for under half, and no reason is known for the remainder. V and J calls plus clone size are reproduced from that table; the DNA served to infer D and trimming. Within this sample are around 120,000 clones, with 80% to 90% of them counted one time only. Roughly 8% of the sample is held by the ten biggest clonotypes.

No immune events such as infections were documented for the healthy donors during the collection period. Time-dependent variance in a beta-binomial model of T-cell clone differential abundance was calibrated using healthy-donor blood repertoires as a training cohort. The training cohort comprised about ten healthy donors, 3 female and 7 male. Donor ages ranged from about 29 to 65 years, with an average of about 40 years. Whole blood, obtained from a commercial supplier, was collected from each healthy donor at three time points spaced approximately two weeks apart. For immunosequencing, genomic DNA was extracted from unsorted whole blood.

The sequence links TRBV29-1 to TRBJ2-5; the D gene is perhaps TRBD1, from 6 matching bases. The receptor comes from a person between 18 and 69 years old in good health. Sequenced material: blood. The CDR3 protein is CSVEDSRDMEYF. The base sequence is TGCAGCGTTGAAGATTCGAGGGACATGGAGTACTTC.